This TCR beta chain was sequenced during a study (dated by TCRdb to the mid-2010s). Describing the broader study: The study set out to test whether tumor-infiltrating Tregs in breast cancer get recruited from blood Tregs or are instead converted in situ from other CD4+ T cell subsets. Study-wide findings and limitations: Tumor memory CD4+ T cell TCR gene usage clustered with blood and lymph node memory CD4+ cells and lymph node naive CD4+ cells. The larger-cohort validation was restricted to a single TCR beta V-J rearrangement rather than whole repertoires. The TCR alpha and beta sequences of tumor-infiltrating Tregs showed the greatest overlap with tumor naive CD4+ T cells, followed by blood naive CD4+ T cells.

Tregs were isolated as CD4+CD25+CD127-/low cells. Tregs, naive and memory CD4+ T cells from tumor, blood and ipsilateral draining lymph nodes of a few breast cancer patients underwent full-length TCR alpha and beta sequencing. Ficoll density gradient centrifugation was used to isolate mononuclear cells from either lymph nodes or roughly 50 ml of peripheral blood. A purity exceeding 90% was confirmed by FACS for the sorted cell populations. Full-length TCR variable regions were amplified by 5' RACE PCR with constant-region reverse primers, followed by semi-nested PCR with Nested Universal Primer A. The ReliaPrep RNA Cell Miniprep System was used to extract total RNA, which was then reverse transcribed into 5'RACE-ready cDNA with the SMARTer RACE 5'/3' Kit. An Illumina MiSeq was used to sequence the full-length TCR alpha and beta libraries, which had been barcoded with multiplex adaptors. Under the source paper's analysis protocol: For each of nine subset-tissue groups, sequencing data from the five patients were pooled, and the groups were compared by unsupervised clustering of TCR gene usage. Repertoire similarity was calculated with the Morisita-Horn index, weighting shared sequences by their contribution to each repertoire. The public sequencing data were trimmed at Q25 with fastp and processed into clonotypes with MiXCR by TCRdb, which kept only in-frame beta chains. For every CDR3 protein sequence, its rows merge into one entry that carries the most common genes and DNA. The V and J calls reflect TCRdb's pipeline rather than the authors' work. The sample yields 35,000 to 50,000 distinct CDR3 sequences; 22% were counted once. The ten largest clones take up over 3.5% of the sample.

At the junction V is shortened by 6 bases and J by 3 bases; bases outside the gene matches: 9. CDR1 and CDR2 (MDHEN, SYDVKM) derive from the germline V gene. The CDR3 holds 15 amino acids from the cysteine to the phenylalanine. Only CDR3 DNA is held: 45 bases, read in frame from base 1. This clonotype qualifies as medium-sized (0.01 to 0.1%). It has no known antigen specificity. Base qualities are not recorded, but no much larger clone differs from it by a single base. Sequencing used Tregs sorted from blood. The rearrangement joined TRBV28 to TRBJ2-3; TRBD2 fits 7 bases in the junction. This TCR came from a female donor with breast cancer. The CDR3 corresponds to CASRDRGGWTDTQYF. In nucleotides, the sequence is TGTGCCAGCAGGGATCGGGGAGGGTGGACAGATACGCAGTATTTT.